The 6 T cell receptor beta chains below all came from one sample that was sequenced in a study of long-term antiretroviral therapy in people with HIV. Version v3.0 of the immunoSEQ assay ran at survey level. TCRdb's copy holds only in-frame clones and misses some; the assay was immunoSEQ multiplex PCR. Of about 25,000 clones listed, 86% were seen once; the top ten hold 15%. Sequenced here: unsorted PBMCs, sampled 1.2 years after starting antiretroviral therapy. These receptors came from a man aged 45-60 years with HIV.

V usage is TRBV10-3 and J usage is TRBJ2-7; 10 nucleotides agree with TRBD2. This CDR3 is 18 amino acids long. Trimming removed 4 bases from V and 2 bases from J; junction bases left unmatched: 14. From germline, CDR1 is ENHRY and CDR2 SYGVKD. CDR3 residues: CAISGRGVAGGITYEQYF. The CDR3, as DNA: TGTGCCATCAGTGGAAGGGGGGTAGCGGGGGGAATTACCTACGAGCAGTACTTC.

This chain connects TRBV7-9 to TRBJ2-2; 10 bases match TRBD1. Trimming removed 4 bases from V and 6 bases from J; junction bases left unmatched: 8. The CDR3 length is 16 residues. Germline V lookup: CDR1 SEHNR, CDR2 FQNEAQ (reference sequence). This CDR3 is CASSSGGQGQAGELFF. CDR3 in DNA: TGTGCCAGCAGCTCCGGGGGACAGGGGCAGGCCGGGGAGCTGTTTTTT.

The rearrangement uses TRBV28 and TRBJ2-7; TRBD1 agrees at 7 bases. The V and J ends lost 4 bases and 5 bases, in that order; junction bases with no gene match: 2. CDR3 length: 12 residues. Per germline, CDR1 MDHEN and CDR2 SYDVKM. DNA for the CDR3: TGTGCCAGCAGTTACACAGGGGACGAGCAGTACTTC. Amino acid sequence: CASSYTGDEQYF.

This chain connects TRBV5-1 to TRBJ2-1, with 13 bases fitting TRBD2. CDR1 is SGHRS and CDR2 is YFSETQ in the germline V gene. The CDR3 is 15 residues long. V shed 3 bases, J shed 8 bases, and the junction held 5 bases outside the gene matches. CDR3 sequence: CASSYRTSGGDEQFF. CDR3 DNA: TGCGCCAGCAGCTACCGGACTAGCGGGGGCGATGAGCAGTTCTTC.

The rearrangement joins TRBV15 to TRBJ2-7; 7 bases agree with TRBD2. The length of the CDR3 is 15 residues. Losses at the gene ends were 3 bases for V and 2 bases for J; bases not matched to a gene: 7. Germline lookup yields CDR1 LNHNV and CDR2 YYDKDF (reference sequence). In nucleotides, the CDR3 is TGTGCCACCAGCAGCCCTTCGGCGGGGGCCTACGAGCAGTACTTC. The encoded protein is CATSSPSAGAYEQYF.

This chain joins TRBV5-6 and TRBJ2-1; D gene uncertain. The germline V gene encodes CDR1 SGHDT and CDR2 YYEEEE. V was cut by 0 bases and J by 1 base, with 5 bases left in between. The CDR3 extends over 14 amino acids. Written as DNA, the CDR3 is TGTGCCAGCAGCTTGGTAGGTTCCTACAATGAGCAGTTCTTC. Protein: CASSLVGSYNEQFF.